Sequencing of this T cell receptor (beta chain) was carried out in a study of PD-1 blockade in classical Hodgkin lymphoma. Every patient experienced relapse after autologous stem cell transplantation, and brentuximab vedotin exposure varied. The CDR3 has 14 amino acids. Per the germline V gene, CDR1 is SEHNR and CDR2 is FQNEAQ (reference sequence). V was shortened by 4 bases and J by 4 bases, with 14 bases between the two germline ends. Generated by immunoSEQ multiplex PCR, the TCRdb table keeps only in-frame clones and is missing some. This sample carries about 21,000 clones, around 70% of them seen once, and the ten largest clones take around 21%.

Sequenced material: peripheral blood mononuclear cells (PBMCs), taken at baseline. The chain couples TRBV7-9 to TRBJ2-7; tentative D call: TRBD2 (5 bases). The TCR was taken from a human donor with classical Hodgkin lymphoma. The CDR3 loop is CASSSIQRGYEQYF. For the CDR3, the DNA is TGTGCCAGCAGCTCGATTCAACGGGGTTACGAGCAGTACTTC.